This T cell receptor (beta chain) stems from a study of blood T cell repertoires in COVID-19. Germline V gene data show CDR1 as SGHTA and CDR2 as FQGTGA. The CDR3 has 17 residues. V gave up 0 bases and J gave up 5 bases, with 19 bases separating them. As originally analysed: Reference gene primer amplification gave nucleated cell count estimates. Repertoires were generated with immunoSEQ multiplex PCR, while TCRdb's copy carries only in-frame clones and drops some. The V and J calls and clone size were taken over from that table, and D and trimming were inferred from the DNA. The repertoire holds around 80,000 clones, with roughly 78% as singletons.

The specimen sequenced was peripheral blood. This TCR was sampled from a woman in her sixties or seventies with acute or convalescent COVID-19. This rearrangement joins TRBV7-3 to TRBJ1-2, with D unclear. CDR3 in amino acids: CASSLTDDWGDLYGYTF. In DNA, the CDR3 is TGTGCCAGCAGCTTAACAGACGATTGGGGAGATTTATATGGCTACACCTTC.